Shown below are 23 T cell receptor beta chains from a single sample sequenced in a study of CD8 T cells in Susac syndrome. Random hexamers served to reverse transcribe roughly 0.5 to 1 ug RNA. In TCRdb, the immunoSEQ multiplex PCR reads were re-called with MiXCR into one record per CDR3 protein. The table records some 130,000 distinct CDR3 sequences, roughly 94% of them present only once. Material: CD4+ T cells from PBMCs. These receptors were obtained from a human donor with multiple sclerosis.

The CDR3 nucleotides are TGTGCCAGCAGTTCCCTGGGAGCCGGCAACACTGAAGCTTTCTTT. Translation: CASSSLGAGNTEAFF. V is TRBV27 and J is TRBJ1-1, with unresolved D. CDR1 is MNHEY, CDR2 SMNVEV, per germline (reference sequence). Trimming stripped 4 bases from V and 2 bases from J, with 14 bases between. This CDR3 region has 15 residues.

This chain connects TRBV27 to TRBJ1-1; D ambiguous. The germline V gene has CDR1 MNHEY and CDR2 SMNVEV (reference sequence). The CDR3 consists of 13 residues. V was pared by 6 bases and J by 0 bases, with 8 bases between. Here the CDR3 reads CASSQLMNTEAFF. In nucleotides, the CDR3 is TGTGCCAGCAGCCAGCTCATGAACACTGAAGCTTTCTTT.

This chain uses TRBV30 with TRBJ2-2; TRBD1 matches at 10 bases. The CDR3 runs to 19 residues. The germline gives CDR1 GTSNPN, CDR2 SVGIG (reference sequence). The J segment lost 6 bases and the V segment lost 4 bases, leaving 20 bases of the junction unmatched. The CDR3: CAWIPSLYWDRGSPGELFF. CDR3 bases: TGTGCCTGGATCCCGTCCCTTTACTGGGACAGGGGATCCCCCGGGGAGCTGTTTTTT.

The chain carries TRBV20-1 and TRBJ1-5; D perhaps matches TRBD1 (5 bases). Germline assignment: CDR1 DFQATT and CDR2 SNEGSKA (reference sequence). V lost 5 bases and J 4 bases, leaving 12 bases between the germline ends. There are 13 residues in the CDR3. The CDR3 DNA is TGCAGTGCTCCCCCTGGGGGGAATCAGCCCCAGCATTTT. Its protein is CSAPPGGNQPQHF.

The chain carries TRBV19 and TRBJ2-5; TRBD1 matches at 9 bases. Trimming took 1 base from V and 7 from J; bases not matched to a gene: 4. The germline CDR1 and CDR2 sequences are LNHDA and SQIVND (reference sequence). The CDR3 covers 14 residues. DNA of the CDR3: TGTGCCAGTAGTATAGGACAGGGGGTTCGGACCCAGTACTTC. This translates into CASSIGQGVRTQYF.

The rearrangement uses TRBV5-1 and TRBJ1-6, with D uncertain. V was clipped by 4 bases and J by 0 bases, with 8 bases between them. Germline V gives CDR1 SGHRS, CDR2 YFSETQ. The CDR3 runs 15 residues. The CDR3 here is CASSGESSYNSPLHF. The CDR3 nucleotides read TGCGCCAGCAGCGGGGAGAGCTCCTATAATTCACCCCTCCACTTT. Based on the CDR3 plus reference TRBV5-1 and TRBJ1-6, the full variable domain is KAGVTQTPRYLIKTRGQQVTLSCSPISGHRSVSWYQQTPGQGLQFLFEYFSETQRNKGNFPGRFSGRQFSNSRSEMNVSTLELGDSALYLCASSGESSYNSPLHFGNGTRLTVT.

The CDR3 DNA reads TGCAGTGCTACGCCCCCCTGGGGACAGGGTCGAGAGACCCAGTACTTC. Translated: CSATPPWGQGRETQYF. The chain joins TRBV20-1 to TRBJ2-5, with 9 bases matching TRBD1. The CDR3 contains 16 residues. Germline CDR1 and CDR2: DFQATT and SNEGSKA (reference sequence). V lost 4 bases and J lost 4; bases outside the gene matches: 13.

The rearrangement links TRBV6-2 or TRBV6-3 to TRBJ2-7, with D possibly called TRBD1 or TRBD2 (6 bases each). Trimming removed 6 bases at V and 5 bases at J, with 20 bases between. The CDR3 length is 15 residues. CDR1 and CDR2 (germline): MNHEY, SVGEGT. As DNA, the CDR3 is TGTGCCAGCAGAGACCACAGGGCCCCGGGGGACGAGCAGTACTTC. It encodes CASRDHRAPGDEQYF.

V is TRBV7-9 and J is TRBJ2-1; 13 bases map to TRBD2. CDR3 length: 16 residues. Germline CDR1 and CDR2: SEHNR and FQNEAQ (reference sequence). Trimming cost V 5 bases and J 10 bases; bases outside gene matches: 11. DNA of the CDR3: TGTGCCAGCAGCCCGGGACTAGCGGGACTCAGGGACGAGCAGTTCTTC. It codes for CASSPGLAGLRDEQFF.

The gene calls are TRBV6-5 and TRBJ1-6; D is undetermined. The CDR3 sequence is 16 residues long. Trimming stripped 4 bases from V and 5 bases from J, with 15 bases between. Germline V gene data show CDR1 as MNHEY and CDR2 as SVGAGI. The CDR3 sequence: CASSSPDGKDNSPLHF. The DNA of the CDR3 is TGTGCCAGCAGTTCTCCGGACGGAAAAGATAATTCACCCCTCCACTTT.

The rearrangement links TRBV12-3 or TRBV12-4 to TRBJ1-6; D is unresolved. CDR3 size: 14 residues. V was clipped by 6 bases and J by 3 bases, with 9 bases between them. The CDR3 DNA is TGTGCCAGCAGACATAGCGTCTATAATTCACCCCTCCACTTT. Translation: CASRHSVYNSPLHF.

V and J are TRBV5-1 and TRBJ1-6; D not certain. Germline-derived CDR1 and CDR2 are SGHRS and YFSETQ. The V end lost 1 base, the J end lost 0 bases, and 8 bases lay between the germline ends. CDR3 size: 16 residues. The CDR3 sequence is CASSLTPNSYNSPLHF. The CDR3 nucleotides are TGCGCCAGCAGCTTGACCCCAAACTCCTATAATTCACCCCTCCACTTT. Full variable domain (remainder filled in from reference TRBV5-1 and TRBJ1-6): KAGVTQTPRYLIKTRGQQVTLSCSPISGHRSVSWYQQTPGQGLQFLFEYFSETQRNKGNFPGRFSGRQFSNSRSEMNVSTLELGDSALYLCASSLTPNSYNSPLHFGNGTRLTVT.

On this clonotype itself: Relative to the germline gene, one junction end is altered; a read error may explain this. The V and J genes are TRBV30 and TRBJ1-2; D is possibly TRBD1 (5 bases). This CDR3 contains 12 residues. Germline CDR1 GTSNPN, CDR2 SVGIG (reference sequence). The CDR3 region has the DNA TGTGCCTGGGAAACCTTGGGACCTTCGATTGTCTTC. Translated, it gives CAWETLGPSIVF.

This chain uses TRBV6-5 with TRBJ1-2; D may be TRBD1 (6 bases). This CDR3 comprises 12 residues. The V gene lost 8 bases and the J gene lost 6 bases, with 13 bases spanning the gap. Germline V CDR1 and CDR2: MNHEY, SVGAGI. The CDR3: CASGWDMDGYTF. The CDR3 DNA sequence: TGTGCCAGCGGGTGGGACATGGATGGCTACACCTTC.

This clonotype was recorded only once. The CDR3 spells CASSYFRAVKETQYF. CDR3 DNA sequence: TGTGCCAGCAGTTACTTTAGGGCGGTGAAAGAGACCCAGTACTTC. V and J are TRBV12-3 or TRBV12-4 and TRBJ2-5; D is undetermined. Trimming took off 4 bases at V and 3 bases at J, with 15 bases between the two ends. This CDR3 is 15 amino acids long.

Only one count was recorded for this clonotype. The CDR3 sequence: CASSRDSQSANTGELFF. In DNA form, the CDR3 reads TGTGCCAGCAGCCGGGACAGTCAGTCTGCGAACACCGGGGAGCTGTTTTTT. The chain recombines TRBV7-8 with TRBJ2-2, with 7 bases matching TRBD1. The germline CDR1 and CDR2 sequences are SGHVS and FQNEAQ. This CDR3 is built from 17 residues. Germline trimming cut 5 bases from V and 0 bases from J; bases unmatched to any gene: 9.

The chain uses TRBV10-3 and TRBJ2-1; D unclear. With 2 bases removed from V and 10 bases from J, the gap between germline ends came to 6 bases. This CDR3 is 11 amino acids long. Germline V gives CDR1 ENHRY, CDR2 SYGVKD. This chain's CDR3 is CAISEIGEQFF. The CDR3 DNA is TGTGCCATCAGTGAGATCGGAGAGCAGTTCTTC.

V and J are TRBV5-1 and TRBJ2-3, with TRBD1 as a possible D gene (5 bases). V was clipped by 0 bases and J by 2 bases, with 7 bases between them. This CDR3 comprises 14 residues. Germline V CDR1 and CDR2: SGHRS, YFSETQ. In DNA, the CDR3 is TGCGCCAGCAGCTTGGAACAGGCCACAGATACGCAGTATTTT. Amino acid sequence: CASSLEQATDTQYF.

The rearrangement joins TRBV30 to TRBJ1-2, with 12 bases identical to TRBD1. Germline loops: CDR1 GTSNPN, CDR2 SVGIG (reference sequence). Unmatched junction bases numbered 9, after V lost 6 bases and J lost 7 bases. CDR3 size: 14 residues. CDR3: CACGTGGAGGGYTF. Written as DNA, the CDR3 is TGTGCCTGCGGGACAGGGGGCGCAGGGGGTGGCTACACCTTC.

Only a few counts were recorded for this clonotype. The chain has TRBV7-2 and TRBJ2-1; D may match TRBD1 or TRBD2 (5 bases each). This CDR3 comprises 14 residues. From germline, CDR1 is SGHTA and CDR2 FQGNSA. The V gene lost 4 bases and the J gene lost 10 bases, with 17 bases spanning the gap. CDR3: CASSSGTPAGEQFF. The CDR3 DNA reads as TGTGCCAGCAGCTCCGGGACGCCCGCCGGAGAGCAGTTCTTC.

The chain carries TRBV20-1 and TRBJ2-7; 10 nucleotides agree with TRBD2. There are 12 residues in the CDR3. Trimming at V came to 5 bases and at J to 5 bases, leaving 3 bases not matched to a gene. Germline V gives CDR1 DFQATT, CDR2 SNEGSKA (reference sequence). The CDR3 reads CSAGTSVNEQYF. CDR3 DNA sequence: TGCAGTGCTGGGACTAGCGTAAACGAGCAGTACTTC.

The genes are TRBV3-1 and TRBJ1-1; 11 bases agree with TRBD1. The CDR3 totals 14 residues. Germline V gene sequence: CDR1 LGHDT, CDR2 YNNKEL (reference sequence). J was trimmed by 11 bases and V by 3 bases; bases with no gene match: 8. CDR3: CASSQVLDRGPAFF. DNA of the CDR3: TGTGCCAGCAGCCAGGTCCTGGACAGGGGGCCTGCTTTCTTT.

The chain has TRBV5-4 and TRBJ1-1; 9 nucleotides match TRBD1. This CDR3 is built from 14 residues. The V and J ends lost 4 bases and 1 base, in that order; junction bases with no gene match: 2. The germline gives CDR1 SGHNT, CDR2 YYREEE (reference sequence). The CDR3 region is CASSRGQGNTEAFF. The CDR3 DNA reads TGTGCCAGCAGCCGGGGACAGGGGAACACTGAAGCTTTCTTT.